This T cell receptor beta chain is drawn from a study of CXCR3-negative and CXCR3-positive naive CD8 T cells (dated by TCRdb to the late 2010s). For context, the study as a whole: In total, about 130 million TRB reads were obtained, or roughly 1.5 +/- 0.3 million reads per library. The diversity and physicochemical repertoire analyses included eleven to twelve donors pooled from two independent experiments. Naive subsets from about 5 donors and memory cells from 3 donors were included in the TRBV-TRBJ cluster analysis. Paper-wide results and their limitations: Because surface CD5, which has been linked to self-reactivity in mice, was comparable between naive subsets, TCR interaction strength was also inferred from TRB CDR3 physicochemical properties. Because CXCR3 expression was partially decreased after cryopreservation, freshly isolated PBMCs were used for most assays. Comparably high repertoire diversity was found in both naive subsets, whereas much lower repertoire diversity was found in memory CD8+ T cells. Within the same donor, TRBV-TRBJ usage looked similar between naive CXCR3-negative and CXCR3-positive cells, but memory cells had distinct patterns. TRB CDR3s from CXCR3-positive naive cells showed higher hydrophobicity (lower Kidera factor 4), lower energy, and higher strength and volume indices than CXCR3-negative naive cells.

From the cysteine up to the phenylalanine, the CDR3 has a length of 15 residues. No nucleotide data were recorded. The germline V gene encodes CDR1 SGDLS and CDR2 YYNGEE. Points on this clonotype: No cognate antigen has been identified for it.

Each CD8+ T cell subset was flow-sorted in triplicate, with some 300,000 cells per subset placed directly into RLT lysis buffer. To exclude memory contaminants, naive CD8+ T cells were stringently defined as CD45RO-CCR7+CD27+CD95-. Peripheral blood mononuclear cells were isolated from buffy coats by standard density gradient centrifugation. A FACSAria III was used to flow-sort naive CD8+ T cells into CXCR3-negative and CXCR3-positive populations. Total RNA was extracted from sorted cells with an RNeasy Mini Kit. TCRdb lists the instrument as NextSeq 550. The Human TCR Profiling Kit (MiLaboratory) was used to make UMI-labeled 5' RACE TRB cDNA libraries. cDNA synthesis used the entire amount of extracted RNA, and PCR amplification then used the entire amount of cDNA produced. Libraries were prepared in parallel with an identical number of PCR cycles. The authors' pipeline ran thus. With a minimum of two reads required per UMI, MIGEC and MiXCR pulled out about 52,000 +/- 9,100 unique UMI-labeled TRB cDNA molecules from each library. An average of approximately 40,000 +/- 10,000 functional in-frame TRB CDR3 nucleotide clonotypes without stop codons was found per library. Diversity metrics, including normalized Shannon-Wiener and Chao1, were computed in VDJtools after downsampling to 5000 UMI-labeled TRB molecules per sample. For the central five CDR3 residues, VDJtools calculated physicochemical properties weighted by clonotype size, namely interaction energy, strength, volume and Kidera factor 4. Reads reprocessed by TCRdb are summarized as one entry per CDR3 protein sequence, and DNA is absent. These V and J calls derive from TCRdb rather than the authors' analysis. The table for this sample lists about 120,000 distinct CDR3 sequences. The ten largest clonotypes hold just over 0.35% of the sample.

The source of this sequence is a human donor in good health. Some clones in this sample may be carry-over from other donors' samples. The sequencing input was naive CXCR3+ CD8+ T cells from blood. The sample's cell subset or site label, in plain terms: CD45RO-CCR7+CD27+CD95- naive CD8+ T cells expressing CXCR3 (TNR3+). The chain was built from TRBV9 and TRBJ1-1; TCRdb picks TRBD1, but there is no DNA to check that call. The CDR3 protein is CASSLWDRGGTEAFF.